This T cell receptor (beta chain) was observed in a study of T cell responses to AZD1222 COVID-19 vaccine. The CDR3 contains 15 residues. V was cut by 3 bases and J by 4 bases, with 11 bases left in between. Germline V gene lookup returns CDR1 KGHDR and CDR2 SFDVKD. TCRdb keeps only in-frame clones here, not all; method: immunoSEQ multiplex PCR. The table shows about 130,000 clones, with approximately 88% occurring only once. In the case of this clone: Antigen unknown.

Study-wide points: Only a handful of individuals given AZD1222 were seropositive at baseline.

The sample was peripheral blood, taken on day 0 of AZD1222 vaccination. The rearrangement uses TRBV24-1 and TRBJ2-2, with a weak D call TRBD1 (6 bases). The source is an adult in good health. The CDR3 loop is CATSDPKGVTGELFF. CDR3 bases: TGTGCCACCAGTGATCCAAAGGGGGTCACCGGGGAGCTGTTTTTT.